The T cell receptor (beta chain) described here comes from a study of identical twins. No donor was unhealthy or non-Caucasian. The CDR3 is made up of 15 amino acids. Germline CDR1 DFQATT, CDR2 SNEGSKA (reference sequence). The V and J ends lost 6 bases and 4 bases, in that order; junction bases with no gene match: 11. It was template switching that added a universal primer site, and there were unique molecular identifiers on the cDNA. Each CDR3 protein gets one entry after TCRdb re-called the 5' RACE reads with MiXCR. The sample shows 1.5 million or so distinct CDR3 sequences, more than 30% of them seen only once.

This TCR was sampled from a newborn girl in good health. The chain joins TRBV20-1 to TRBJ2-7; TRBD2 matches at 11 bases. The sequenced material came from cord blood. The DNA for the CDR3 is TGCAGTGCCCCGGTTCTAGCGGGAGGCTCTTACGAGCAGTACTTC. The encoded protein is CSAPVLAGGSYEQYF.